This TCR beta chain was documented in a study of CD8+ T cells in alopecia areata. Reverse transcription of extracted RNA yielded cDNA, which provided the sequencing template. TCRdb's table, derived via immunoSEQ multiplex PCR, lists solely in-frame clones and lacks some. The sample contains about 180,000 clones, around 51% of which appear only once. To note about this clone: Its matching antigen is unknown.

From germline, CDR1 is MNHEY and CDR2 SMNVEV (reference sequence). The V and J ends lost 8 bases and 1 base respectively, with 14 bases between them. The CDR3 length is 14 residues. The treatment: oral pan-JAK inhibitor, 5-10 mg twice daily. Peripheral blood samples and lesional scalp punch biopsies were obtained from alopecia areata patients. Study observations and caveats: Scalp clonality and expanded CD8+ clones among the top 100 showed significant decreases with tofacitinib.

The gene calls are TRBV27 and TRBJ1-1, with unresolved D. The source of this sequence is a human donor with alopecia areata. The sequencing used CD8+ T cells sorted from blood, collected at week 52, from a patient treated with tofacitinib. CDR3 coding DNA: TGTGCCAGCGGAACGAGAGCGCAGAACACTGAAGCTTTCTTT. Encoded protein: CASGTRAQNTEAFF.